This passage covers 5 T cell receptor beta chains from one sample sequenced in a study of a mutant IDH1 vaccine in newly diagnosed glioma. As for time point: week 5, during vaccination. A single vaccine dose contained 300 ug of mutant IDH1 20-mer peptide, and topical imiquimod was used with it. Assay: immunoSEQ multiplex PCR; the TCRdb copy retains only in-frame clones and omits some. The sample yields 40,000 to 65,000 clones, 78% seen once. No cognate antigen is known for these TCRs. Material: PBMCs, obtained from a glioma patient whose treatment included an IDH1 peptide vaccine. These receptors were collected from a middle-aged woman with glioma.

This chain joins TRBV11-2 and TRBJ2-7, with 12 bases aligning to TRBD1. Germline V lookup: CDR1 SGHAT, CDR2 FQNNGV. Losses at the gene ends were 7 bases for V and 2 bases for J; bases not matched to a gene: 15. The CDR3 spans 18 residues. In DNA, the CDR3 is TGTGCCAGCACCAGGGACAGGGGGCTCGGGACTAGCCCCTACGAGCAGTACTTC. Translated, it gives CASTRDRGLGTSPYEQYF.

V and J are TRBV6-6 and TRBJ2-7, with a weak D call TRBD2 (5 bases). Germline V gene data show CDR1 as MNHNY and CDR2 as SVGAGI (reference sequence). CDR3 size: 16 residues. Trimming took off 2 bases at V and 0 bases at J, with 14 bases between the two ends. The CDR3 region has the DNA TGTGCCAGCAGTTACGGTGGGGAGCAAAGCTCCTACGAGCAGTACTTC. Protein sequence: CASSYGGEQSSYEQYF.

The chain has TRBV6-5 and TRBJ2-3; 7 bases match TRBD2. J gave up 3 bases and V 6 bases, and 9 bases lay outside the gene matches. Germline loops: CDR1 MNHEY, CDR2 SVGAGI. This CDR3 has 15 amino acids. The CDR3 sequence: CASRGRGVLTDTQYF. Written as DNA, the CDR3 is TGTGCCAGCAGGGGGAGGGGAGTCCTTACAGATACGCAGTATTTT.

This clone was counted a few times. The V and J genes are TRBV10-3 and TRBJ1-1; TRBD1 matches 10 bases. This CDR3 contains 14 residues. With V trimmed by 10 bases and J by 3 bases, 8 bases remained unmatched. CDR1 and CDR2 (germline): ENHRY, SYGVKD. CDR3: CATLRTGGDTEAFF. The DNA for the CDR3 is TGTGCCACCCTTAGGACAGGGGGAGACACTGAAGCTTTCTTT.

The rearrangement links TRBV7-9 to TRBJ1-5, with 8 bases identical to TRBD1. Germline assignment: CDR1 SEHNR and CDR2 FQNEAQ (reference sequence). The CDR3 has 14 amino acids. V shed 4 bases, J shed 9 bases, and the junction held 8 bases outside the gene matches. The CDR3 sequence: CASSSGQGRGPQHF. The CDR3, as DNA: TGTGCCAGCAGCTCCGGACAGGGTAGAGGGCCCCAGCATTTT.